The clone carrying this TCR beta chain has a handful of counts. Its antigen is not identified. The source of the sample is a study of cytomegalovirus exposure and HLA in healthy donors. General study results and limits: Researchers reported in a later analysis that a missense DCLRE1C variant was tied to TCR beta V- and J-gene trimming.

Trimming left V 0 bases short and J 0 bases short, with 3 bases between. CDR1 and CDR2 (germline): SGHNT, YYREEE (reference sequence). This CDR3 contains 13 residues. The PCR made use of 60 Vbeta and 13 Jbeta primers. Here immunoSEQ multiplex PCR was the method, and the copy in TCRdb shows in-frame clones only, minus some. The table includes fewer than 250,000 clones, 75% to 80% detected once. The clonotype comes from a male donor in good health and CMV-seronegative. The chain links TRBV5-4 to TRBJ1-1; D unclear. Material: PBMCs. CDR3 sequence: CASSLVVNTEAFF. CDR3 bases: TGTGCCAGCAGCTTGGTCGTGAACACTGAAGCTTTCTTT.